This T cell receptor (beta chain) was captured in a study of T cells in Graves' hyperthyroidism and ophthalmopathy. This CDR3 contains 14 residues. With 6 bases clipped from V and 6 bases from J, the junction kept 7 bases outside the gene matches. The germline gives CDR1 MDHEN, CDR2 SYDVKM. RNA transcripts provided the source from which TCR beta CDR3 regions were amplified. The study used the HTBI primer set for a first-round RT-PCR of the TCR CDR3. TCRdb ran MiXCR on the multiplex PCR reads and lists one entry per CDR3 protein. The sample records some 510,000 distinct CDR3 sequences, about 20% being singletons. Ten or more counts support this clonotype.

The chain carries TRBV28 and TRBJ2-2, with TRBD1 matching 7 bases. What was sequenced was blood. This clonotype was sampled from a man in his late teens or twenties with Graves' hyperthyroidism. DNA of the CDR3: TGTGCCAGCAGGGGACAGATGTCGTCCGGGGAGCTGTTTTTT. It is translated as CASRGQMSSGELFF.